The 5 T cell receptor beta chains below all came from one sample that was sequenced in a study of early T cells in non-severe SARS-CoV-2 infection. Via MiXCR, TCRdb re-called the 5' RACE reads, giving one row per CDR3 protein. The sample lists tens of thousands of distinct CDR3 sequences; roughly 6.5% were seen once. Sequencing input: whole blood. The receptor set was obtained from an adult who was a healthcare worker with PCR-confirmed SARS-CoV-2 infection or an uninfected control (not recorded which).

This clonotype was recorded at least ten times. This rearrangement joins TRBV20-1 to TRBJ1-2; no clear D. CDR1 is DFQATT, CDR2 SNEGSKA, per germline (reference sequence). Between the trimmed V and J ends, which lost 5 bases and 0 bases, there was a span of 4 bases. The CDR3 is made up of 11 amino acids. CDR3 region: CSAVANYGYTF. In nucleotides, the CDR3 is TGCAGTGCTGTAGCTAACTATGGCTACACCTTC.

A few counts support this clonotype. The gene calls are TRBV7-9 and TRBJ2-5, with 14 bases fitting TRBD2. The V gene end was trimmed by 4 bases and the J gene end by 4 bases; junction bases not matched to a gene: 5. The CDR3 spans 16 residues. Germline lookup yields CDR1 SEHNR and CDR2 FQNEAQ (reference sequence). In DNA form, the CDR3 reads TGTGCCAGCAGCTCTGGGACTAGCGGGGGACGAGAGACCCAGTACTTC. Translation: CASSSGTSGGRETQYF.

V gene TRBV19 combines with J gene TRBJ2-7, with a weak D call TRBD2 (6 bases). This CDR3 has 14 residues. Germline V gene lookup returns CDR1 LNHDA and CDR2 SQIVND (reference sequence). The V end was cut by 7 bases, the J end by 3 bases, with 16 bases between. CDR3 DNA sequence: TGTGCCAGTAAGGGTGGCGGGGAGAACTACGAGCAGTACTTC. Protein sequence: CASKGGGENYEQYF.

This clonotype was observed many times. The rearrangement links TRBV7-2 to TRBJ1-4, with a tentative D call TRBD1 (5 bases). The length of the CDR3 is 15 residues. CDR1 is SGHTA, CDR2 FQGNSA, per germline. V lost 1 base, J lost 7 bases, and 13 bases lay in between. The DNA of the CDR3 is TGTGCCAGCAGCTTAGGGGGAGGGGAAGGTGAAAAACTGTTTTTT. The encoded protein is CASSLGGGEGEKLFF.

This clonotype has at least ten counts. The CDR3 sequence: CASSLTVVDYNSPLHF. As DNA, the CDR3 is TGTGCCAGCAGCTTAACAGTCGTTGATTATAATTCACCCCTCCACTTT. The V call is TRBV7-2, the J call TRBJ1-6; D uncertain. Germline V gene data show CDR1 as SGHTA and CDR2 as FQGNSA. This CDR3 is 16 amino acids long. Trimming shortened V by 2 bases and J by 4 bases, and 12 bases separated the two germline ends.